The text below deals with one TCR beta chain. Its antigen is undetermined. In the PCR, 60 Vbeta and 13 Jbeta primers were used. The repertoire was sequenced with immunoSEQ multiplex PCR; TCRdb's copy has only in-frame clones and lacks some. The data contain about 160,000 clones, about 82% of them singletons. Germline lookup yields CDR1 MDHEN and CDR2 SYDVKM. V lost 6 bases, J lost 10 bases, and 8 bases stayed unmatched. The CDR3 contains 12 residues. The data derive from a study of cytomegalovirus exposure and HLA in healthy donors. Study-wide results and caveats: Donors belonging to an Asian-associated ancestry cluster reportedly showed fewer N-insertions in productive TCRs than the roughly 700-donor mean, according to what a later analysis found. In vitro confirmation showed a few CMV-associated chains to be CMV antigen specific.

Sequencing input: PBMCs. This chain links TRBV28 with TRBJ1-1; 7 bases agree with TRBD1. The clonotype was recovered from a woman aged 25 to 45 in good health and CMV-seropositive. Written as DNA, the CDR3 is TGTGCCAGCAGCATGACAGGGTTGGGAGCTTTCTTT. Protein product: CASSMTGLGAFF.